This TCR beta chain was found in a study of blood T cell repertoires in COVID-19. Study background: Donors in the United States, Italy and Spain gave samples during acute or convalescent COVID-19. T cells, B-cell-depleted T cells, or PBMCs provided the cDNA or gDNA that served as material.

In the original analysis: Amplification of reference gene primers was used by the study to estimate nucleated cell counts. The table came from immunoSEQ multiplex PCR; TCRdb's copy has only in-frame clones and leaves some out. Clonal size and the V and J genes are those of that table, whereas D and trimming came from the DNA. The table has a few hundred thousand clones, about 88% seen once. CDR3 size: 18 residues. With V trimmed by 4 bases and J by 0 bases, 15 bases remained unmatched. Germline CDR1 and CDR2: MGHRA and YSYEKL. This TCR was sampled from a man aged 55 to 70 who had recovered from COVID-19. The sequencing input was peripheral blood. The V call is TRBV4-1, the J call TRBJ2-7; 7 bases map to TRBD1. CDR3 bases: TGCGCCAGCAGCCCCATCCCGAGGGGGCGAAGGGGCTCCTACGAGCAGTACTTC. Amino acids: CASSPIPRGRRGSYEQYF.